Listed here are 14 T cell receptor beta chains from one sample, sequenced in a study of radiotherapy plus CTLA-4 blockade in lung cancer (dated by TCRdb to the late 2010s). Libraries were built with the immunoSEQ multiplex PCR assay. TCRdb provides this immuneACCESS table in a form limited to in-frame rearrangements. Some clones are lacking; in checked studies, under half of them reflect an unresolved V gene, and why the rest are absent is not known. The table for this sample lists roughly 100,000 clones; roughly 80% of them were counted only once. Roughly 25% of the sample is held by the ten biggest clonotypes. The specimen comprised peripheral blood, sampled from a patient treated with radiotherapy plus ipilimumab. The receptors were sampled from a human donor with non-small cell lung cancer that progressed on radiotherapy plus ipilimumab.

This sequence joins TRBV18 and TRBJ2-7, with D maybe TRBD2 (5 bases). Germline values: CDR1 KGHSH, CDR2 LQKENI. The CDR3 extends over 14 amino acids. Trimming pared 5 bases from V and 0 bases from J, leaving 11 bases between. This CDR3 is CASSFRGSSYEQYF. The CDR3, as DNA: TGTGCCAGCTCATTCCGTGGGAGCTCCTACGAGCAGTACTTC.

On this clone itself: A read error may produce the germline difference seen at one junction end. DNA for the CDR3: TGTGCCAGCAGGTTATCGACAGATACGCAGTATTTT. This translates into CASRLSTDTQYF. This chain joins TRBV27 and TRBJ2-3; D is unresolved. The length of the CDR3 is 12 residues. Germline values: CDR1 MNHEY, CDR2 SMNVEV (reference sequence).

This chain joins TRBV5-1 and TRBJ2-7; TRBD2 matches 11 bases. The CDR3 contains 15 residues. V was pared by 7 bases and J by 3 bases, with 9 bases of the junction left unmatched. Germline lookup yields CDR1 SGHRS and CDR2 YFSETQ. In nucleotides, the CDR3 is TGCGCCAGCTCTACAACCGGGACTAGCGGCTACGAGCAGTACTTC. The encoded protein is CASSTTGTSGYEQYF.

CDR3 sequence (DNA): TGTGCCAGCTCCAAGGGGACAGGGATCGGCTACACCTTC. Its protein is CASSKGTGIGYTF. The rearrangement uses TRBV7-2 and TRBJ1-2, with 9 bases fitting TRBD1. The CDR3 loop spans 13 amino acids. J lost 8 bases, V lost 8 bases, and 9 bases had no gene match. Germline V gene sequence: CDR1 SGHTA, CDR2 FQGNSA. Combining the CDR3 with reference TRBV7-2 and TRBJ1-2 gives the whole variable domain GAGVSQSPSNKVTEKGKDVELRCDPISGHTALYWYRQSLGQGLEFLIYFQGNSAPDKSGLPSDRFSAERTGGSVSTLTIQRTQQEDSAVYLCASSKGTGIGYTFGSGTRLTVV.

The J gene is TRBJ2-7, the V gene TRBV30; D call uncertain. This CDR3 has 12 amino acids. CDR1 and CDR2 from the germline V gene are GTSNPN and SVGIG (reference sequence). The DNA of the CDR3 is TGTGCTCACCGGCCCCCAGGTGCCGAGCAGTACTTC. It translates to CAHRPPGAEQYF.

The V gene is TRBV12-5, the J gene TRBJ2-7, with a weak D call TRBD1 (5 bases). CDR1 is LGHNT and CDR2 is FRNRAP in the germline V gene. V gave up 3 bases and J gave up 4 bases, with 22 bases separating them. The length of the CDR3 is 17 residues. CDR3 sequence: CASGFRTMLYNFYEQYV. The CDR3 DNA reads as TGTGCTAGTGGTTTCCGGACAATGCTCTATAACTTTTACGAGCAGTACGTC.

V and J are TRBV7-8 and TRBJ2-1; D is ambiguous. Germline lookup yields CDR1 SGHVS and CDR2 FQNEAQ. V was shortened by 1 base and J by 8 bases, with 12 bases between the two germline ends. The CDR3 consists of 14 residues. The CDR3 spells CASSLESIFDEQFF. The CDR3 nucleotides read TGTGCCAGCAGCTTAGAATCTATTTTTGATGAGCAGTTCTTC.

The gene calls are TRBV27 and TRBJ1-5, with D perhaps TRBD1 (6 bases). V lost 4 bases to trimming and J lost 2 bases, with 12 bases between them. CDR3 length: 15 amino acids. Germline-derived CDR1 and CDR2 are MNHEY and SMNVEV (reference sequence). CDR3 amino acids: CASSSTGLGNQPQHF. Written as DNA, the CDR3 is TGTGCCAGCAGTTCTACAGGGTTGGGCAATCAGCCCCAGCATTTT.

This chain connects TRBV29-1 to TRBJ1-3; D remains unclear. This CDR3 is built from 16 residues. Trimming removed 5 bases at V and 0 bases at J, with 17 bases between. The V gene's germline CDR1 is SQVTM and CDR2 ANQGSEA. This CDR3 reads CSVRPVFNPSGNTIYF. CDR3 nucleotide sequence: TGCAGCGTTCGACCAGTTTTCAACCCCTCTGGAAACACCATATATTTT.

The rearrangement uses TRBV10-3 and TRBJ2-1; D is possibly TRBD1 (5 bases). With 6 bases removed from V and 5 bases from J, the gap between germline ends came to 11 bases. There are 13 residues in the CDR3. Germline V gene sequence: CDR1 ENHRY, CDR2 SYGVKD. The CDR3 region has the DNA TGTGCCATCAGGCCTACAGGTAACAATGAGCAGTTCTTC. It yields the protein CAIRPTGNNEQFF.

This chain connects TRBV30 to TRBJ1-1; D call uncertain. The V gene lost 5 bases and the J gene lost 2 bases, with 9 bases spanning the gap. This CDR3 region has 12 residues. Germline assignment: CDR1 GTSNPN and CDR2 SVGIG (reference sequence). CDR3: CAWSGGNTEAFF. The CDR3 DNA reads as TGTGCCTGGTCCGGTGGTAACACTGAAGCTTTCTTT.

This chain connects TRBV28 to TRBJ2-6; maybe TRBD2 (6 bases). V lost 3 bases and J 1 base, leaving 13 bases between the germline ends. The CDR3 totals 17 residues. Germline values: CDR1 MDHEN, CDR2 SYDVKM. DNA for the CDR3: TGTGCCAGCAGTTTTGGAACCGGGAGTTCTGGGGCCAACGTCCTGACTTTC. Its translation is CASSFGTGSSGANVLTF. Full variable domain (remainder filled in from reference TRBV28 and TRBJ2-6): DVKVTQSSRYLVKRTGEKVFLECVQDMDHENMFWYRQDPGLGLRLIYFSYDVKMKEKGDIPEGYSVSREKKERFSLILESASTNQTSMYLCASSFGTGSSGANVLTFGAGSRLTVL.

The chain combines TRBV30 with TRBJ2-3, with 7 bases aligning to TRBD2. Per germline, CDR1 GTSNPN and CDR2 SVGIG (reference sequence). The CDR3 extends over 15 amino acids. V was clipped by 0 bases and J by 0 bases; unmatched bases: 3. In DNA, the CDR3 is TGTGCCTGGAGTGTATTTAGCGGGAGCACAGATACGCAGTATTTT. Its translation: CAWSVFSGSTDTQYF. Based on the CDR3 plus reference TRBV30 and TRBJ2-3, the full variable domain is SQTIHQWPATLVQPVGSPLSLECTVEGTSNPNLYWYRQAAGRGLQLLFYSVGIGQISSEVPQNLSASRPQDRQFILSSKKLLLSDSGFYLCAWSVFSGSTDTQYFGPGTRLTVL.

The J gene is TRBJ1-6, the V gene TRBV30; D unresolved. Germline CDR1 and CDR2: GTSNPN and SVGIG (reference sequence). Trimming left V 0 bases short and J 8 bases short, with 11 bases between. The CDR3 length is 14 residues. CDR3 sequence reads: CAWSVCGLDSPLHF. CDR3 in DNA: TGTGCCTGGAGTGTTTGTGGGTTAGATTCACCCCTCCACTTT.